The 13 T cell receptor beta chains listed next were all sequenced from one sample in a study of T cell responses to AZD1222 COVID-19 vaccine. Clones were read by immunoSEQ multiplex PCR, and TCRdb kept only the in-frame ones, dropping some. This sample has 130,000 or so clones, with about 88% found just once. This specimen was peripheral blood, taken 28 days after the second AZD1222 dose. The receptors derive from an adult who received the AZD1222 COVID-19 vaccine.

The V call is TRBV29-1, the J call TRBJ1-1; 8 bases line up with TRBD1. Germline CDR1 SQVTM, CDR2 ANQGSEA. Trimming cost V 4 bases and J 1 base; bases outside gene matches: 2. The CDR3 consists of 13 residues. CDR3 protein: CSVAGQANTEAFF. CDR3 nucleotides: TGCAGCGTTGCGGGACAGGCGAACACTGAAGCTTTCTTT.

The table lists this clone with a few counts. The chain uses TRBV20-1 and TRBJ2-7; 7 bases match TRBD1. V lost 5 bases, J lost 4 bases, and 2 bases stayed unmatched. The germline V gene has CDR1 DFQATT and CDR2 SNEGSKA (reference sequence). The CDR3 runs 11 residues. The CDR3 nucleotides are TGCAGTGCTCAGACAGGGTACGAGCAGTACTTC. Translation: CSAQTGYEQYF.

The J gene is TRBJ1-5, the V gene TRBV19; D is ambiguous. The germline V gene encodes CDR1 LNHDA and CDR2 SQIVND (reference sequence). V was shortened by 1 base and J by 7 bases, with 17 bases between the two germline ends. This CDR3 has 16 residues. The CDR3 region is CASSIAGGGGKQPQHF. CDR3 nucleotides: TGTGCCAGTAGTATAGCGGGAGGTGGAGGTAAGCAGCCCCAGCATTTT.

V gene TRBV28 combines with J gene TRBJ1-2, with D uncertain. The germline V gene has CDR1 MDHEN and CDR2 SYDVKM. The CDR3 length is 14 residues. The V and J ends lost 5 bases and 5 bases respectively, with 15 bases between them. CDR3 in DNA: TGTGCCAGCAGTCCCCGGAGCGAGTGGTATGGCTACACCTTC. It codes for CASSPRSEWYGYTF.

This clone has a single count. This chain connects TRBV6-1 to TRBJ1-5, with no clear D. The germline CDR1 and CDR2 sequences are MNHNS and SASEGT. Trimming shortened V by 0 bases and J by 15 bases, and 12 bases separated the two germline ends. The CDR3 contains 12 residues. CDR3 in amino acids: CASSEAGSRMHF. CDR3 bases: TGTGCCAGCAGTGAAGCGGGCAGCCGTATGCATTTT.

This clone was found once. The chain employs TRBV7-9 and TRBJ1-5; TRBD1 agrees at 8 bases. CDR1 is SEHNR and CDR2 is FQNEAQ in the germline V gene (reference sequence). Trimming at V came to 5 bases and at J to 5 bases, leaving 2 bases not matched to a gene. There are 13 residues in the CDR3. CDR3 nucleotides: TGTGCCAGCAGCCCGACAGGGGATCAGCCCCAGCATTTT. Amino acid sequence: CASSPTGDQPQHF.

The chain employs TRBV19 and TRBJ2-7, with D hard to call. CDR1 and CDR2 from the germline V gene are LNHDA and SQIVND (reference sequence). Trimming removed 2 bases from V and 0 bases from J, with 5 bases in between. This CDR3 has 13 amino acids. This chain's CDR3 is CASSISASYEQYF. In DNA, the CDR3 is TGTGCCAGTAGTATATCTGCCTCCTACGAGCAGTACTTC. Full variable domain (missing parts from reference TRBV19 and TRBJ2-7): DGGITQSPKYLFRKEGQNVTLSCEQNLNHDAMYWYRQDPGQGLRLIYYSQIVNDFQKGDIAEGYSVSREKKESFPLTVTSAQKNPTAFYLCASSISASYEQYFGPGTRLTVT.

The V call is TRBV19, the J call TRBJ1-6; no clear D. This CDR3 has 14 residues. Between the trimmed V and J ends, which lost 3 bases and 7 bases, there was a span of 10 bases. Germline V CDR1 and CDR2: LNHDA, SQIVND (reference sequence). CDR3 protein: CASSIVLANSPLHF. DNA for the CDR3: TGTGCCAGTAGTATCGTGTTGGCCAATTCACCCCTCCACTTT.

This clone appeared once. The chain uses TRBV14 and TRBJ2-1, with D possibly TRBD1 on 5 matching bases. The germline V gene has CDR1 SGHDN and CDR2 FVKESK. The CDR3 totals 13 residues. Trimming shortened V by 5 bases and J by 4 bases, and 9 bases separated the two germline ends. CDR3 sequence reads: CASSKGYYNEQFF. The CDR3 bases are TGTGCCAGCAGCAAGGGGTATTACAATGAGCAGTTCTTC.

This rearrangement joins TRBV6-5 to TRBJ1-2; 9 bases are shared with TRBD1. The CDR3 sequence is 14 residues long. CDR1 and CDR2 from the germline V gene are MNHEY and SVGAGI. The V segment lost 6 bases and the J segment 7 bases; nucleotides outside the gene matches: 9. As DNA, the CDR3 is TGTGCCAGCAGCCCCGGACAGGGGAGGGGTGGCTACACCTTC. Encoded protein: CASSPGQGRGGYTF.

The chain uses TRBV23-1 and TRBJ2-4; D possibly corresponds to TRBD2 (6 bases). TRBV23-1 is assigned to the ORF class and has an uncertain function. The CDR3 extends over 16 amino acids. With 3 bases removed from V and 1 base from J, the gap between germline ends came to 13 bases. The CDR3 reads CASSHGHRGAKNIQYF. The CDR3 coding sequence is TGCGCCAGCAGTCACGGCCACCGGGGGGCCAAAAACATTCAGTACTTC.

The chain combines TRBV6-2 or TRBV6-3 with TRBJ1-6; 8 nucleotides line up with TRBD1. V shed 0 bases, J shed 5 bases, and the junction held 6 bases outside the gene matches. This CDR3 is 17 amino acids long. Germline V gene lookup returns CDR1 MNHEY and CDR2 SVGEGT. The CDR3 nucleotides are TGTGCCAGCAGTTACTCGACCAGGGGGCCAGATAATTCACCCCTCCACTTT. Translation: CASSYSTRGPDNSPLHF.

This chain connects TRBV14 to TRBJ2-7, with no clear D. With 2 bases removed from V and 3 bases from J, the gap between germline ends came to 14 bases. This CDR3 spans 15 amino acids. Germline assignment: CDR1 SGHDN and CDR2 FVKESK. In DNA form, the CDR3 reads TGTGCCAGCAGCCAAAGGGCAAGGGTATACTACGAGCAGTACTTC. This gives the protein CASSQRARVYYEQYF.